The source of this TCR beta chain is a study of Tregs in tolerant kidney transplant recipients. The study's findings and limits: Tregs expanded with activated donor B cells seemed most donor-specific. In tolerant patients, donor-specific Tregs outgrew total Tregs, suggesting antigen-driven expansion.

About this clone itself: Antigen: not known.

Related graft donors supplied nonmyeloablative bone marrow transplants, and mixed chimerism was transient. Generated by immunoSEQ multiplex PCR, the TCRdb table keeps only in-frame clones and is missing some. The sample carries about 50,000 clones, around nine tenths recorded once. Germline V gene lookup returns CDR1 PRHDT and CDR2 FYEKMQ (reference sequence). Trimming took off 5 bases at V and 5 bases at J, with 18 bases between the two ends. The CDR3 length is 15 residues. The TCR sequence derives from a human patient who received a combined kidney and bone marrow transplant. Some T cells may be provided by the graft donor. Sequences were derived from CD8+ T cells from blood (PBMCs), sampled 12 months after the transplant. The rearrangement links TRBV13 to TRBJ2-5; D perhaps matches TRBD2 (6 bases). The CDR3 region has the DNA TGTGCCAGCAGCCATATAGGCTCGGGGGTGGAGACCCAGTACTTC. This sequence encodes CASSHIGSGVETQYF.